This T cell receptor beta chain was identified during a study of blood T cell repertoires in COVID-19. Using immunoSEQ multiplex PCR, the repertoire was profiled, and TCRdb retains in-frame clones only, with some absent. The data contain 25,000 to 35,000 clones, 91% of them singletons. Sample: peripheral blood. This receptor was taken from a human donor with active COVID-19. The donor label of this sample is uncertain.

DNA of the CDR3: TGTGCCAGCAGTGAAGGTGGGGGCAGGCCATCACCCCTCCACTTT. Amino acid sequence: CASSEGGGRPSPLHF. The rearrangement links TRBV6-1 to TRBJ1-6, with a tentative D call TRBD1 (6 bases). CDR1 and CDR2 (germline): MNHNS, SASEGT. The CDR3 covers 15 residues. V lost 1 base and J lost 10, with 14 bases in between.